This T cell receptor beta chain is drawn from a study of T cells expressing NK-cell markers (dated by TCRdb to about 2020). Regarding the research as a whole: Three sorted T-cell subsets (CD3+CD56+NKG2C+, CD3+CD56+NKG2C- and CD3+CD56-NKG2C+) from fewer than 10 donors had their TCR beta-chain repertoires profiled. All eight donors whose samples were sequenced were randomly selected healthy volunteers, three of them men and five women. Sequencing of the libraries produced 2 x 150 bp reads on Illumina HiSeq 2000/2500, MiSeq or NextSeq. Most of the eight sequenced donors were HCMV-seropositive and one was HCMV-seronegative.

As to this clonotype: This receptor's antigen is unknown.

The instrument was an Illumina HiSeq 2000. The TCR beta cDNA libraries were made using 5'RACE template switching, a step that added both a universal primer site and unique molecular identifiers. Priming for cDNA synthesis came from the TCR beta constant segment, and two successive PCR amplification steps followed. For the original study's pipeline: MIGEC was used to demultiplex reads and group reads by UMI, and MiTCR was used to assemble and quantify clonotypes. To remove erroneous sequences, TCR cDNA sequences were retained only when supported by two or more reads. Downstream repertoire analysis used the tcR package, and clonotypes were matched across fractions by CDR3 nucleotide sequence plus V segment. VDJmatch was used to annotate antigen specificity against VDJdb, with one amino acid substitution in CDR3 permitted. TCRdb reprocessed the reads into one record per CDR3 protein sequence, lacking DNA. TCRdb assigned the V and J calls; the authors' analysis was not used. For this sample, the table gives over 350,000 distinct CDR3 sequences. About 10% of the sample lies in the top ten.

Paper-wide results and their limitations: In 5 to 7 donors, the dominant CD3+CD56+NKG2C+ clonotypes were found to rank among the top 10 CD8+ clonotypes and to make up about 1.0-7.5% of CD8+ T cells. Those dominant clonotypes were again the most abundant among CD3+CD56-NKG2C+ cells in a few donors, at about 25-65%. Whether the expanded NKG2C-expressing T cell clones were specific for HCMV antigens was left unclear.

Inclusive of the bounding cysteine and phenylalanine, the CDR3 is 19 residues long. This entry has no DNA. Taken from the germline V gene, the CDR1 and CDR2 loops are MDHEN and SYDVKM. A commercial ELISA kit detecting HCMV-specific IgG in serum was used to determine HCMV serostatus. Ficoll density gradient centrifugation was used to isolate peripheral blood mononuclear cells from blood. Sequencing was carried out using blood T cells: a sorted CD56 or NKG2C T cell subset, CD4+ or CD8+ T cells, or bulk PBMC T cells (not recorded which). This sequence was found in a woman aged 50 to 60 in good health. Donor details come from another sample of the same person, matched by shared clones. The chain was built from TRBV28 and TRBJ1-3. The CDR3 amino acid sequence is: CASSSFRVGTAGSGNTIYF.